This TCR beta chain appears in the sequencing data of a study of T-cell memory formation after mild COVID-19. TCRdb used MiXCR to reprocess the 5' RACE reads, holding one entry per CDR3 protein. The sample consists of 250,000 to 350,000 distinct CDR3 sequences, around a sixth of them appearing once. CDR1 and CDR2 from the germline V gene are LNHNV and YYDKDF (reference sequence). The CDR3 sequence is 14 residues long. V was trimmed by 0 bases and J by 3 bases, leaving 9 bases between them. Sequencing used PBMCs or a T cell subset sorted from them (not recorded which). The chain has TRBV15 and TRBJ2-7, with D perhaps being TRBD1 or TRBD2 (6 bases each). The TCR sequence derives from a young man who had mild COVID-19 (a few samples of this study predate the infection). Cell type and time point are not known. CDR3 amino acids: CATSREKGGYEQYF. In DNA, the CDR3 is TGTGCCACCAGCAGAGAAAAGGGGGGCTACGAGCAGTACTTC.